The present T cell receptor beta chain was sequenced within a study of shared clonotypes between healthy human individuals. Findings of the study overall: What naive subsets generally showed was a larger estimated richness than memory subsets showed. Though the depth was large, rarefaction showed that sorted-subset sequencing was incomplete. Among donors, sharing of clonotypes was expected to be affected by sequencing depth.

All participating donors were Caucasian adults from Nashville, Tennessee. A note on this clone: Its target is unknown.

The method was immunoSEQ multiplex PCR; TCRdb's version includes in-frame clones alone and lacks a portion of them. The sample includes some 2,500,000 clones, about 90% of them seen just once. The sample was naive CD4+ T cells from PBMCs. This sample's subset: CD45RA+ positively selected. This sequence was found in a man in his late teens or twenties in good health. Some clones in this sample may be carry-over from other donors' samples.

The CDR3 sequence: CASSRQGWGTSGYNEQFF. The CDR3 bases are TGTGCCAGCAGTAGACAGGGTTGGGGGACTAGCGGCTACAATGAGCAGTTCTTC. The chain uses TRBV11-3 and TRBJ2-1; 11 nucleotides match TRBD2. CDR3 length equals 18 residues. Germline V gene data show CDR1 as SGHNT and CDR2 as YENEEA. V gave up 6 bases and J gave up 3 bases; unmatched junction bases: 13. Drawing the rest from reference TRBV11-3 and TRBJ2-1, the complete variable domain is EAGVVQSPRYKIIEKKQPVAFWCNPISGHNTLYWYLQNLGQGPELLIRYENEEAVDDSQLPKDRFSAERLKGVDSTLKIQPAELGDSAVYLCASSRQGWGTSGYNEQFFGPGTRLTVL.